A single sample is the source of the 4 T cell receptor beta chains below, sequenced in a study of T-cell reconstitution after alpha-beta-depleted transplantation in children. A library of TCRbeta sequences, prepared with unique molecular identifiers, was generated. TCRdb reprocessed the PCR reads with MiXCR, giving one entry per CDR3 protein. Of about 610,000 distinct CDR3 sequences in the sample, around 27% are singletons; the top ten hold about a third. The sequences come from PBMCs, collected before TCRalphabeta/CD19-depleted stem cell transplant. These receptors came from a boy in the first two years of life with Wiskott-Aldrich syndrome, due to receive a stem cell transplant.

This clonotype was counted between two and nine times. V and J are TRBV24-1 and TRBJ2-5; 7 bases match TRBD2. This CDR3 is 14 amino acids long. The V segment lost 1 base and the J segment 5 bases; nucleotides outside the gene matches: 3. Germline CDR1 and CDR2: KGHDR and SFDVKD. The CDR3 bases are TGTGCCACCAGTGATTTCGAGGGAGGGGAGACCCAGTACTTC. Its protein is CATSDFEGGETQYF.

CDR3 sequence (DNA): TGCGCCAGCAGCTTGGGCGGGACAGGGGTGTCAAACAAACTGTTTTTT. This gives the protein CASSLGGTGVSNKLFF. The V call is TRBV5-1, the J call TRBJ1-4, with 10 bases lining up with TRBD1. The CDR3 length is 16 residues. Germline values: CDR1 SGHRS, CDR2 YFSETQ. Trimming removed 0 bases from V and 11 bases from J; junction bases left unmatched: 10.

There are a few counts of this clonotype. The gene calls are TRBV7-2 and TRBJ1-1, with D unclear. Germline CDR1 and CDR2: SGHTA and FQGNSA. The ends were cut back, 3 bases at V and 0 bases at J, with 11 bases in the middle. The CDR3 contains 15 residues. CDR3 in amino acids: CASSLTWALNTEAFF. The CDR3 nucleotides read TGTGCCAGCAGCTTGACGTGGGCCCTGAACACTGAAGCTTTCTTT.

This clonotype was counted a few times. The chain employs TRBV7-2 and TRBJ2-5; D unclear. The V end was cut by 2 bases, the J end by 1 base, with 14 bases between. There are 16 residues in the CDR3. Germline CDR1 and CDR2: SGHTA and FQGNSA. This CDR3 is CASSLFVAPLQETQYF. The CDR3 DNA is TGTGCCAGCAGCTTATTCGTGGCGCCTCTCCAAGAGACCCAGTACTTC.